The next 4 T cell receptor beta chains were all read from a single sample in a study of regulatory T cells in long-lasting Graves disease. iRepertoire HTBI primers and Arm-PCR of CDR3 regions built TCR beta libraries. TCRdb called the multiplex PCR reads again in MiXCR, with one record for every CDR3 protein. Among some 300,000 distinct CDR3 sequences listed, around a fifth were seen once. This sample's time point: persistent/refractory GD, antithyroid drugs over 5 years with positive TRAb. PBMC-extracted RNA yielded the TCR library. The input for sequencing was peripheral blood mononuclear cells (PBMCs), taken when the disease was refractory, from a patient treated with antithyroid drugs. Every receptor here comes from a female donor with Graves disease.

This clonotype was seen a few times. The V call is TRBV19, the J call TRBJ1-1; D is perhaps TRBD1 (5 bases). Per the germline V gene, CDR1 is LNHDA and CDR2 is SQIVND (reference sequence). CDR3 size: 13 residues. Trimming removed 7 bases from V and 1 base from J, with 10 bases in between. The CDR3 nucleotides read TGTGCCAGTAACGTGCAGGGGAACACTGAAGCTTTCTTT. Translation: CASNVQGNTEAFF.

This clonotype was observed many times. V and J are TRBV6-5 and TRBJ1-2; D is perhaps TRBD1 (5 bases). Germline-derived CDR1 and CDR2 are MNHEY and SVGAGI. Trimming shortened V by 2 bases and J by 4 bases, and 8 bases separated the two germline ends. This CDR3 is built from 13 residues. The CDR3 is CASSYGHRYGYTF. CDR3 DNA: TGTGCCAGCAGTTACGGACATCGCTATGGCTACACCTTC.

This clonotype was found many times. The CDR3 loop is CASSSGLSRTEAFF. Here the CDR3 DNA reads TGTGCCAGCAGTTCCGGGCTATCGAGGACTGAAGCTTTCTTT. The chain combines TRBV28 with TRBJ1-1; D call uncertain. V lost 4 bases and J lost 5, with 14 bases in between. Germline assignment: CDR1 MDHEN and CDR2 SYDVKM. The CDR3 runs 14 residues.

This clonotype came up many times. This chain links TRBV18 with TRBJ2-5; TRBD1 is a possible D gene (6 bases). From germline, CDR1 is KGHSH and CDR2 LQKENI. CDR3 length: 14 residues. V was cut by 5 bases and J by 5 bases, with 15 bases left in between. The CDR3 region has the DNA TGTGCCAGCTCATCGACAGGAGGTAGTGAGACCCAGTACTTC. Translation: CASSSTGGSETQYF.